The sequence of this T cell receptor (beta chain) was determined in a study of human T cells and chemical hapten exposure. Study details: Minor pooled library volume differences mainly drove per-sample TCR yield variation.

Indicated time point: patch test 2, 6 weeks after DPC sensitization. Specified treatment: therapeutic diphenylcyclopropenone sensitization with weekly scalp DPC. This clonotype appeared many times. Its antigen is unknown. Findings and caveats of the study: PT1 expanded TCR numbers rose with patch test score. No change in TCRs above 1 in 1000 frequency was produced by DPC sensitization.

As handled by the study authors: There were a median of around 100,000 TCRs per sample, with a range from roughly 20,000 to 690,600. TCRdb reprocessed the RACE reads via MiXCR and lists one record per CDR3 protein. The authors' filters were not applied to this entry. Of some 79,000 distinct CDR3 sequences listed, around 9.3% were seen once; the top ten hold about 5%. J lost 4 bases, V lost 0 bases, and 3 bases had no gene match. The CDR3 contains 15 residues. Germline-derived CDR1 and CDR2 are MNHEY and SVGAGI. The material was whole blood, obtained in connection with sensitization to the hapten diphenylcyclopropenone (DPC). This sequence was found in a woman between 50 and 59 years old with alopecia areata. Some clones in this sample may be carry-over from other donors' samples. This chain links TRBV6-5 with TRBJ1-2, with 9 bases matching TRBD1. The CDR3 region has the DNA TGTGCCAGCAGTTACTCCGGGACAGGGAGCTATGGCTACACCTTC. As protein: CASSYSGTGSYGYTF.